The following is a T cell receptor (beta chain) sequence with its context. Its antigen remains unknown. The sample contains more than one DNA sequence encoding this CDR3. Germline lookup yields CDR1 SGHTA and CDR2 FQGTGA. V lost 4 bases and J lost 4; bases outside the gene matches: 2. This CDR3 spans 13 amino acids. These data come from a study of T cell responses to AZD1222 COVID-19 vaccine. TCRdb's table, derived via immunoSEQ multiplex PCR, lists solely in-frame clones and lacks some. The sample carries 100,000 to 150,000 clones, roughly 90% recorded once. The study, taken as a whole, reports: Sampled repertoires all dated from after the peak T cell response.

The chain links TRBV7-3 to TRBJ1-2, with TRBD1 identical over 8 bases. The specimen was peripheral blood, collected on day 0 of AZD1222 vaccination. This receptor was taken from an adult in good health. The DNA for the CDR3 is TGTGCCAGCAGCTCCGGACAGGGCTATGGCTACACCTTC. It yields the protein CASSSGQGYGYTF.